This TCR beta chain was documented in a study of technical replicates of blood from several donors (dated by TCRdb to 2017 to 2019). Taken from cysteine to phenylalanine, the CDR3 has 15 residues. Just CDR3 DNA is preserved here, 45 bases in frame from base 1. CDR1 SEHNR and CDR2 FQNEAQ are derived from the germline V gene (reference sequence). Trimming at the junction amounts to 4 bases on V and 1 base on J, and the germline ends lie 13 bases apart. Preparation of the library involved the immunoSEQ multiplex PCR assay. TCRdb took over this immuneACCESS table, retaining in-frame rearrangements with V and J assigned. Such tables are incomplete; in checked studies, under half of the missing clones stem from an unresolved V gene, and the remainder is unexplained. The sample profile shows under 90,000 clones; about 98% of them were found once. The ten top clones hold over 0.13% of the sample. Concerning this clone: The antigen it binds to is not known. No base-level quality is on record; no much larger clone is a single base apart.

The receptor was derived from a human donor in good health. The sequenced sample consisted of T cells isolated from PBMCs. The rearrangement joined TRBV7-9 to TRBJ1-1; the D gene is possibly TRBD1, with 6 bases matching. The DNA is as follows: TGTGCCAGCAGCTCAAACAGGGATGAGAACACTGAAGCTTTCTTT. Its protein is CASSSNRDENTEAFF.